The 7 T cell receptor beta chains presented below share a single source sample, sequenced in a study of CD8 T cells in ankylosing spondylitis. Study-level points and caveats: Among TCR beta sequences, a motif of roughly 8 highly homologous variants appeared characteristic of ankylosing spondylitis blood.

Via MiXCR, TCRdb re-called the 5' RACE reads, giving one row per CDR3 protein. This sample yields 650,000 to 800,000 distinct CDR3 sequences, of which 15% to 20% are seen a single time; around 20% belongs to the top ten. Their specific antigens are unknown. The sample taken for sequencing was blood, either unsorted or a sorted T cell fraction (not recorded which). The source is a male donor with ankylosing spondylitis.

The V call is TRBV12-3 or TRBV12-4, the J call TRBJ2-1, with 8 bases fitting TRBD2. The trim removed 7 bases at V and 8 bases at J, leaving 4 bases unmatched. This CDR3 contains 12 residues. CDR3 region: CASNPGGDEQFF. For the CDR3, the DNA is TGTGCCAGCAACCCCGGGGGGGATGAGCAGTTCTTC.

With regard to this clonotype: This may be a read error: a much more frequent sequence differs by one nucleotide. The chain joins TRBV29-1 to TRBJ2-7; TRBD1 matches at 8 bases. The CDR3 loop spans 12 amino acids. The germline gives CDR1 SQVTM, CDR2 ANQGSEA. CDR3 nucleotide sequence: TGCGGCGCCCGACAGGGGACCTACGAGCAGTACTTC. The encoded protein is CGARQGTYEQYF.

A few counts support this clonotype. The chain couples TRBV12-3 or TRBV12-4 to TRBJ2-1; D ambiguous. Trimming took 5 bases from V and 8 from J, leaving 7 bases between them. The CDR3 spans 11 residues. The CDR3 loop is CASSPHHEQFF. The CDR3 DNA reads TGTGCCAGCAGTCCCCACCATGAGCAGTTCTTC.

The V gene is TRBV3-1, the J gene TRBJ2-7; the match to TRBD2 covers 8 bases. This CDR3 has 17 amino acids. Trimming took 0 bases from V and 2 from J; bases not matched to a gene: 9. The germline V gene encodes CDR1 LGHDT and CDR2 YNNKEL (reference sequence). The CDR3 is CASSQDRVAGPPYEQYF. CDR3 DNA: TGTGCCAGCAGCCAAGATCGGGTAGCGGGGCCCCCCTACGAGCAGTACTTC.

Only a few counts were recorded for this clonotype. The CDR3 loop is CSAGVNEKLFF. The CDR3 DNA sequence: TGCAGTGCTGGGGTTAATGAAAAACTGTTTTTT. The chain employs TRBV20-1 and TRBJ1-4; D is undetermined. The CDR3 extends over 11 amino acids. CDR1 and CDR2 (germline): DFQATT, SNEGSKA (reference sequence). The V end was cut by 5 bases, the J end by 4 bases, with 5 bases between.

The V and J genes are TRBV24-1 and TRBJ2-1; 12 bases agree with TRBD2. CDR3 length equals 17 residues. The trim removed 3 bases at V and 3 bases at J, leaving 5 bases unmatched. Germline CDR1 KGHDR, CDR2 SFDVKD. The CDR3 DNA reads as TGTGCCACCAGTGATGGGAAGACTAGCGGGAGCTACAATGAGCAGTTCTTC. Translating it yields CATSDGKTSGSYNEQFF.

The table lists this clonotype with a few counts. The CDR3: CASKVAGGEQYF. CDR3 in DNA: TGTGCCAGCAAGGTAGCGGGAGGTGAGCAGTACTTC. The V gene is TRBV25-1, the J gene TRBJ2-7; 10 bases line up with TRBD2. In germline, CDR1 is MGHDK, CDR2 SYGVNS. CDR3 size: 12 residues. V lost 7 bases, J lost 7 bases, and 4 bases stayed unmatched.